This TCR beta chain was obtained from a study of tumor-infiltrating lymphocytes in primary liver carcinoma. Looking at the study overall: Productive TCRbeta read yields ran from roughly 4 to 7.5 million per sample and were similar between tissues.

Study-wide points: Tumor-adjacent and tumor-blood pairs shared less of their repertoires than tumor region pairs shared. Since the samples were bulk and unsorted, the CD4+ and CD8+ repertoires were not compared.

This clonotype has just one count. The antigen remains unidentified. This CDR3 spans 14 amino acids. Germline loops: CDR1 SGHVS, CDR2 FQNEAQ. V was trimmed by 8 bases and J by 3 bases, leaving 17 bases between them. Germline DNA was extracted alongside blood RNA, which was obtained from unsorted whole blood. Patients had chronic HBV infection and were treatment-naive. From 500 ng of total RNA, TCR beta-specific cDNA was reverse-transcribed using a constant-region primer. Slightly modified ARM-PCR served as the procedure for the TCR beta libraries. These libraries came from three rounds of nested multiplex PCR. Investigators reported that the first two PCR rounds, at around 9 cycles each, used TRBV1-TRBV30 forward primers with a C-beta reverse primer. TCRdb fed the multiplex PCR reads into MiXCR, producing one record per CDR3 protein. The sample records about 180,000 distinct CDR3 sequences, 50% to 75% being singletons.

The clonotype comes from a man in his forties with primary liver carcinoma and hepatitis B virus infection. The sequencing input was peripheral blood. This rearrangement joins TRBV7-8 to TRBJ2-7; maybe TRBD2 (6 bases). The CDR3 nucleotides are TGTGCCAGCGGCTCCCTTGCCGGGGGCTACGAGCAGTACTTC. Translating gives CASGSLAGGYEQYF.